These 10 T cell receptor beta chains came from one sample sequenced in a study of spatial heterogeneity in lung cancer. Study-level findings and limits: Within tumors, counts of expanded alpha and beta TCRs tracked tumor mutation counts.

Time point: sample taken at primary tumor resection. No antigen has been assigned to these receptors. TCRdb independently ran MiXCR on the 5' RACE reads; one entry per CDR3 protein. The sample includes under 9,000 distinct CDR3 sequences, about an eighth of them seen just once. The source material was lung tumor tissue, sampled at surgery. These receptors were obtained from a male donor with early-stage non-small cell lung cancer.

The table lists this clonotype with many counts. V usage is TRBV14 and J usage is TRBJ1-4; tentatively, D is TRBD1 (5 bases). CDR3 length: 11 amino acids. The V end lost 3 bases, the J end lost 10 bases, and 6 bases lay between the germline ends. The germline V gene has CDR1 SGHDN and CDR2 FVKESK. The CDR3 DNA reads as TGTGCCAGCAGCCACGGGGGAAAACTGTTTTTT. It translates to CASSHGGKLFF.

Ten or more counts support this clonotype. This sequence joins TRBV28 and TRBJ2-7; D uncertain. The CDR3 is 15 residues long. Looked up from germline, CDR1 is MDHEN and CDR2 is SYDVKM. Trimming shortened V by 5 bases and J by 0 bases, and 14 bases separated the two germline ends. The DNA of the CDR3 is TGTGCCAGCAGTCCCCACTCTTCAAGCTCCTACGAGCAGTACTTC. Translating gives CASSPHSSSSYEQYF.

This clonotype is medium-sized within its sample. This chain connects TRBV20-1 to TRBJ2-7; the match to TRBD2 covers 12 bases. In germline, CDR1 is DFQATT, CDR2 SNEGSKA (reference sequence). V gave up 2 bases and J gave up 5 bases; unmatched junction bases: 4. CDR3 length equals 14 residues. The chain's CDR3 is CSARLAGGPDEQYF. The DNA for the CDR3 is TGCAGTGCTAGACTAGCGGGAGGGCCAGACGAGCAGTACTTC.

The sample holds many counts of this clonotype. DNA of the CDR3: TGTGCCAGCACCGGGACAGGGGTTAATGACGAGCAGTACTTC. Amino acid sequence: CASTGTGVNDEQYF. The chain has TRBV6-6 and TRBJ2-7; the match to TRBD1 covers 10 bases. Germline V gives CDR1 MNHNY, CDR2 SVGAGI (reference sequence). The V and J ends lost 7 bases and 5 bases, in that order; junction bases with no gene match: 8. This CDR3 spans 14 amino acids.

This clonotype occurred many times. The chain links TRBV6-2 or TRBV6-3 to TRBJ2-2; maybe TRBD2 (5 bases). The V gene's germline CDR1 is MNHEY and CDR2 SVGEGT. The V gene lost 8 bases and the J gene lost 0 bases, with 10 bases spanning the gap. There are 14 residues in the CDR3. The CDR3 DNA sequence: TGTGCCAGCGCGAGTAGCGCGAACACCGGGGAGCTGTTTTTT. Translated: CASASSANTGELFF.

In this sample, this clonotype is medium-sized. The gene calls are TRBV20-1 and TRBJ1-5; D is unresolved. Trimming left V 3 bases short and J 4 bases short, with 7 bases between. Germline CDR1 is DFQATT and CDR2 is SNEGSKA (reference sequence). The CDR3 runs to 12 residues. CDR3 DNA sequence: TGCAGTGCTAGTCAAACTAATCAGCCCCAGCATTTT. It yields the protein CSASQTNQPQHF.

This clonotype was counted many times. The chain recombines TRBV12-3 or TRBV12-4 with TRBJ2-1, with 8 bases that match TRBD2. V lost 5 bases and J lost 7; bases outside the gene matches: 13. The CDR3 is made up of 16 amino acids. CDR3: CASSTPFSGGKNEQFF. The CDR3 DNA sequence: TGTGCCAGCAGTACCCCGTTCAGCGGGGGAAAAAATGAGCAGTTCTTC.

The chain recombines TRBV20-1 with TRBJ1-2; D is perhaps TRBD1 (5 bases). The germline V and J ends were trimmed by 6 bases and 1 base, with 15 bases remaining between them. The CDR3 totals 14 residues. Germline-derived CDR1 and CDR2 are DFQATT and SNEGSKA (reference sequence). CDR3 nucleotides: TGCAGTGCCGAGGACGGGGGGAGTAACTATGGCTACACCTTC. Its protein is CSAEDGGSNYGYTF.

This clonotype was detected ten times or more. The chain combines TRBV29-1 with TRBJ2-1; TRBD2 aligns across 10 bases. The V and J ends lost 5 bases and 7 bases, in that order; junction bases with no gene match: 5. The CDR3 runs 13 residues. Germline CDR1 and CDR2: SQVTM and ANQGSEA. CDR3 bases: TGCAGCGTTTTAAGCGGGGGGGCAAATGAGCAGTTCTTC. Protein: CSVLSGGANEQFF.

In this sample, this clonotype is medium-sized (0.01 to 0.1%). V usage is TRBV5-1 and J usage is TRBJ2-3, with TRBD2 as a possible D gene (6 bases). The CDR3 consists of 16 residues. The germline gives CDR1 SGHRS, CDR2 YFSETQ. With 1 base removed from V and 3 bases from J, the gap between germline ends came to 15 bases. The CDR3 sequence is CASSLNGRTSTDTQYF. In DNA form, the CDR3 reads TGCGCCAGCAGCTTGAATGGGAGGACGTCAACAGATACGCAGTATTTT.